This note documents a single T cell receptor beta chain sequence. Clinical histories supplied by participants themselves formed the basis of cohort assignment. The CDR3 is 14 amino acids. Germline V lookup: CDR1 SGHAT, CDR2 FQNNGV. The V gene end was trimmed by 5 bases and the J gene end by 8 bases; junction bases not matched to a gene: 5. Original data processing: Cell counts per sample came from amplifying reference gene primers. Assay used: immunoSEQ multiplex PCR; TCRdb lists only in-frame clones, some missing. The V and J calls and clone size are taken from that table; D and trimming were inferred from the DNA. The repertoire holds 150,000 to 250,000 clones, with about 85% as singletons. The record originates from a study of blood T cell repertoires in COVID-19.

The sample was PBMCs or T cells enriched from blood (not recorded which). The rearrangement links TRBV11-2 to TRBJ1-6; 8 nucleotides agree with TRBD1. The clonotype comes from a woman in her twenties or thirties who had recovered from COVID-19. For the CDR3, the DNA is TGTGCCAGCAGCCTTCAGGGGGCTTATTCACCCCTCCACTTT. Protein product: CASSLQGAYSPLHF.